One and the same sample provided the 5 T cell receptor beta chains below, sequenced in a study of CD8+ T cells in alopecia areata. RNA was isolated and reverse transcribed to cDNA, the sequencing template. The table came from immunoSEQ multiplex PCR; TCRdb's copy has only in-frame clones and leaves some out. The table records 100,000 to 150,000 clones, 50% to 75% of them present only once. The sample's treatment: oral pan-JAK inhibitor, 5-10 mg twice daily. The sequencing used CD8+ T cells sorted from blood, collected at week 4, from a patient treated with tofacitinib. The receptors originated from a human donor with alopecia areata.

This chain connects TRBV30 to TRBJ1-4, with a possible D match to TRBD1 (5 bases). With 3 bases removed from V and 5 bases from J, the gap between germline ends came to 10 bases. Per germline, CDR1 GTSNPN and CDR2 SVGIG (reference sequence). The CDR3 loop spans 13 amino acids. The CDR3: CAWRRDLNEKLFF. CDR3 coding DNA: TGTGCCTGGAGGAGGGACTTGAATGAAAAACTGTTTTTT. Combining the CDR3 with reference TRBV30 and TRBJ1-4 gives the whole variable domain SQTIHQWPATLVQPVGSPLSLECTVEGTSNPNLYWYRQAAGRGLQLLFYSVGIGQISSEVPQNLSASRPQDRQFILSSKKLLLSDSGFYLCAWRRDLNEKLFFGSGTQLSVL.

The CDR3 loop reads CAWSDVGVNTGELFF. DNA for the CDR3: TGTGCCTGGAGTGATGTGGGGGTGAACACCGGGGAGCTGTTTTTT. The chain combines TRBV30 with TRBJ2-2; D could derive from TRBD1 or TRBD2 (5 bases each). The V and J ends lost 1 base and 1 base respectively, with 10 bases between them. CDR1 and CDR2 from the germline V gene are GTSNPN and SVGIG (reference sequence). This CDR3 has 15 residues.

This chain joins TRBV11-2 and TRBJ2-3; 7 bases align to TRBD1. V shed 5 bases and J 3 bases; nucleotides not matched to a gene: 5. Germline lookup yields CDR1 SGHAT and CDR2 FQNNGV. This CDR3 spans 14 amino acids. DNA of the CDR3: TGTGCCAGCAGCGAGACAGGGAGTACAGATACGCAGTATTTT. It specifies CASSETGSTDTQYF. Full variable domain (outside the CDR3, taken from reference TRBV11-2 and TRBJ2-3): EAGVAQSPRYKIIEKRQSVAFWCNPISGHATLYWYQQILGQGPKLLIQFQNNGVVDDSQLPKDRFSAERLKGVDSTLKIQPAKLEDSAVYLCASSETGSTDTQYFGPGTRLTVL.

This chain joins TRBV30 and TRBJ2-3, with 9 bases identical to TRBD2. CDR1 and CDR2 from the germline V gene are GTSNPN and SVGIG (reference sequence). J was trimmed by 3 bases and V by 2 bases; bases with no gene match: 6. The CDR3 runs to 15 residues. The DNA of the CDR3 is TGTGCCTGGAGTCTCCTAGCGGGGCCTACAGATACGCAGTATTTT. This sequence encodes CAWSLLAGPTDTQYF.

This clone was seen a handful of times. The chain has TRBV30 and TRBJ1-5, with 7 bases identical to TRBD1. The CDR3 sequence is 15 residues long. J lost 1 base, V lost 2 bases, and 5 bases had no gene match. Per the germline V gene, CDR1 is GTSNPN and CDR2 is SVGIG (reference sequence). The CDR3 DNA sequence: TGTGCCTGGAGTAGCGGGACAGCGAGCAATCAGCCCCAGCATTTT. Its protein product is CAWSSGTASNQPQHF.